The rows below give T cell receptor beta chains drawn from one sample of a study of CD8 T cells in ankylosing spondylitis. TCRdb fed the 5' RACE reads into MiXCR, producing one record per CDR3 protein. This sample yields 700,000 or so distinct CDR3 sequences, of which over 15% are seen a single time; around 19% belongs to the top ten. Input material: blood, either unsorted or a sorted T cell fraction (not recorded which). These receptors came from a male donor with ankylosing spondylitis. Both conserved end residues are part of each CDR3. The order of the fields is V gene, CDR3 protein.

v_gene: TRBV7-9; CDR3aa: CASSFPGSNEQFF
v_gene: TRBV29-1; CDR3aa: CSVGQAAETQYF
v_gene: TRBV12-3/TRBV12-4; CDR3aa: CASRLDRVLQPQHF
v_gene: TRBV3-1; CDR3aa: CASSQVPWYRPNPYSNQPQHF
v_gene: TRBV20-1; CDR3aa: CSARKDGLAVRADTQYF
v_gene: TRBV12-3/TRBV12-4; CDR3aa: CASSLGTDNQPQHF
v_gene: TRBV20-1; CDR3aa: CSARPYGGRVAKNIQYF
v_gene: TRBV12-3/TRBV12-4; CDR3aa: CASSCPDSGNTIYF
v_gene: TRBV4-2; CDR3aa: CASSETSGGDYNEQFF
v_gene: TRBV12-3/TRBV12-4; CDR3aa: CASSGTARYEQYF
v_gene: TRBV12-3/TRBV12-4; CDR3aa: CASIGESSYNEQFF
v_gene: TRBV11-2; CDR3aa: CASSPLAGAAVGTQYF
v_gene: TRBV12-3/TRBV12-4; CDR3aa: CASSLQLRTGIYGYTF
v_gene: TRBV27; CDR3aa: CASSLSAGTSYNEQFF
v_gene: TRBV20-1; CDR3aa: CSARELRGSYNSPLHF
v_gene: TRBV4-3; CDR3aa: CASSQGGGNTGELFF
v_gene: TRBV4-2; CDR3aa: CASSQDFAGGYQETQYF
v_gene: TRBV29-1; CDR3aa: CSVRTSGTEQFF
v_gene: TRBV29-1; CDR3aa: CSVEGWVSSYNEQFF
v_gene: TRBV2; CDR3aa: CTRSLRLAETLGTGELFF
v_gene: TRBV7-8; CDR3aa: CASSPDRRSSYGYTF
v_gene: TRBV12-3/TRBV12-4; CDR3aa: CASSLTGLAAYNEQFF
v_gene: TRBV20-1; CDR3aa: CSARDSGTGRGSGYTF
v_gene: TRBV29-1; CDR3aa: CSVGQPNTGELFF
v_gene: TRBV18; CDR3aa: CASSPGTGNSYEQYF
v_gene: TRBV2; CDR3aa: CASRQRLARKEQYF
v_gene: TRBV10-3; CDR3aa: CAISESSGTSGYTDTQYF
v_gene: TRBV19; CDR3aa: CASSMGNTEAFF
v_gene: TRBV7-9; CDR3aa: CASSYTGGGGYGYTF
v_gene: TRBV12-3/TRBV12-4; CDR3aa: CASRGTSGAPRDTQYF
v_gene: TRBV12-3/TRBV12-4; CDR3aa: CASSQGLAGATNEQFF
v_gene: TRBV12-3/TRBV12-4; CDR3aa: CASSPGQQLGQFF
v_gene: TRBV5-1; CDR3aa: CASSLRQQPNTEAFF
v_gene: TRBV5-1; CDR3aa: CASRRGPSTDTQYF
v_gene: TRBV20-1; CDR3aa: CSARSGANTGELLF
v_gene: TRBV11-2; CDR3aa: CASSLGHTGVETGELFF
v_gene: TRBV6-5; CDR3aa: CASSYSRPRGGQETQYF
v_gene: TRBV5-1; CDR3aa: CASSLGQGQAYEQYF
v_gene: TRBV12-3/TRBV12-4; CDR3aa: CASSHVLYGYTF
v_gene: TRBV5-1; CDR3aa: CASSPKDSTNSPLHF
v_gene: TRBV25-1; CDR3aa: CASSESHGRGYTF
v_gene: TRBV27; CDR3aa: CASSVMVNAGRNEQFF
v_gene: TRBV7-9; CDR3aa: CASSLALAGGHEQYF
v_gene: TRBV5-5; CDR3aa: CASSLRGEPLHF
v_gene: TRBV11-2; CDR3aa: CASSFAGSNEQYF
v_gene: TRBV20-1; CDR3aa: CSARDVARAQETQYF
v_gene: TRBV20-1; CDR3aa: CSARVSNEQYF
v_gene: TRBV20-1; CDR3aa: CSASSGAGNEKLFF
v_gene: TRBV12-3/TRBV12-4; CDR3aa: CASSLRQILTDTQYF
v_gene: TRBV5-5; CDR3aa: CASSLWQGDEQFF
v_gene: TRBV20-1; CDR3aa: CSSTGGFTDTQYF
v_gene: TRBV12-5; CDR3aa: CASAEQGALSEQYF
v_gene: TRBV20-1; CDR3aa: CSASLQGAGTEQYF
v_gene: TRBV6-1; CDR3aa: CASSDIWGVKGLSNQPQHF
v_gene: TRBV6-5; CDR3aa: CASSYAGQDFYEQYF
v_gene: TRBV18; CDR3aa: CASSPPGSGTQYF
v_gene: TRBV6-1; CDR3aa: CASKGSLVPDTQYF